Given below is one T cell receptor beta chain in context. Its antigen is unknown. This sample was included in a study of T cell responses to AZD1222 COVID-19 vaccine. Whole-study results and caveats: Increases in Spike-specific TCR breadth and depth were seen after two AZD1222 doses. The study reported that nearly half of spike-specific TCRs target unmutated variant regions. CD4 TCRs linked to vaccination spanned spike, dominating at 160-218 and 743-854. No day 14 peak samples; only post-peak repertoires were characterized.

Libraries were prepared by immunoSEQ multiplex PCR; TCRdb keeps only in-frame clonotypes and omits some of them. The sample holds approximately 150,000 clones, almost 95% seen once. The V end was cut by 1 base, the J end by 1 base, with 7 bases between. This CDR3 contains 15 residues. In germline, CDR1 is MNHNS, CDR2 SASEGT. The chain recombines TRBV6-1 with TRBJ1-4; unclear D gene. The source is an adult in good health. This specimen was peripheral blood, taken on day 0 of AZD1222 vaccination. CDR3 amino acids: CASSEGEGTNEKLFF. In DNA, the CDR3 is TGTGCCAGCAGTGAAGGAGAGGGAACTAATGAAAAACTGTTTTTT.